The next 18 T cell receptor beta chains were all read from a single sample in a study of shared clonotypes between healthy human individuals. Profiled with immunoSEQ multiplex PCR; TCRdb holds only in-frame clones, not every one. The table lists 2.3 million or so clones, 85% to 95% of them singletons, with under 0.45% in the top ten. Sequenced sample: naive CD4+ T cells from PBMCs. Indicated subset: CD45RA+ positively selected. All receptors come from a man in his late teens or twenties in good health. Some clones in this sample may be carry-over from other donors' samples.

The chain uses TRBV5-1 and TRBJ2-1; 10 bases agree with TRBD2. V was clipped by 0 bases and J by 7 bases; unmatched bases: 4. This CDR3 is built from 15 residues. CDR1 and CDR2 from the germline V gene are SGHRS and YFSETQ. CDR3 sequence reads: CASSLVTSGVNEQFF. The CDR3 DNA is TGCGCCAGCAGCTTGGTCACTAGCGGGGTGAATGAGCAGTTCTTC.

The J gene is TRBJ2-7, the V gene TRBV15; 7 bases match TRBD2. CDR1 is LNHNV, CDR2 YYDKDF, per germline (reference sequence). There are 16 residues in the CDR3. With 3 bases clipped from V and 3 bases from J, the junction kept 11 bases outside the gene matches. The DNA of the CDR3 is TGTGCCACCAGCAGGGGCCCCATGGGCGGGAGCTACGAGCAGTACTTC. Translation gives CATSRGPMGGSYEQYF.

This chain uses TRBV6-4 with TRBJ1-2; 10 bases agree with TRBD1. Germline CDR1 MRHNA, CDR2 SNTAGT. This CDR3 spans 15 amino acids. J was trimmed by 3 bases and V by 0 bases; bases with no gene match: 1. The CDR3 sequence: CASSDSGTGDYGYTF. CDR3 DNA: TGTGCCAGCAGTGACTCAGGGACAGGGGACTATGGCTACACCTTC.

The chain couples TRBV28 to TRBJ2-5; TRBD1 matches at 8 bases. V dropped 3 bases and J dropped 4; count of bases not matched to a gene: 7. The CDR3 has 15 amino acids. Germline values: CDR1 MDHEN, CDR2 SYDVKM. Written as DNA, the CDR3 is TGTGCCAGCAGTTTGCAGGGGGCGCTTGGAGAGACCCAGTACTTC. This encodes CASSLQGALGETQYF.

The V call is TRBV5-1, the J call TRBJ2-5; 7 positions agree with TRBD2. This CDR3 has 15 amino acids. Trimming cost V 4 bases and J 2 bases; bases outside gene matches: 8. Germline loops: CDR1 SGHRS, CDR2 YFSETQ. The CDR3 coding sequence is TGCGCCAGCAGCGTCGGTCTAGCGGCGCAAGAGACCCAGTACTTC. Translated, it gives CASSVGLAAQETQYF.

This clone was detected a few times. The identical CDR3 is also encoded by other nucleotide sequences in the sample. CDR3 nucleotide sequence: TGTGCCAGCAGCTTGGGCCAGTACAATGAGCAGTTCTTC. Its protein is CASSLGQYNEQFF. V usage is TRBV5-4 and J usage is TRBJ2-1; no firm D call. The CDR3 runs 13 residues. Germline CDR1 SGHNT, CDR2 YYREEE (reference sequence). Trimming pared 0 bases from V and 4 bases from J, leaving 5 bases between.

The V call is TRBV27, the J call TRBJ2-5, with 8 bases matching TRBD2. V was pared by 0 bases and J by 7 bases, with 13 bases of the junction left unmatched. The CDR3 sequence is 17 residues long. Germline values: CDR1 MNHEY, CDR2 SMNVEV (reference sequence). CDR3 loop: CASSLSMLAGAVGTQYF. The CDR3 DNA is TGTGCCAGCAGTTTATCGATGCTAGCGGGTGCTGTGGGGACCCAGTACTTC.

The chain links TRBV7-9 to TRBJ2-5; 11 bases match TRBD1. Germline trimming cut 1 base from V and 4 bases from J; bases unmatched to any gene: 8. Germline V CDR1 and CDR2: SEHNR, FQNEAQ (reference sequence). This CDR3 has 17 residues. This chain's CDR3 is CASSLGTGGSKRETQYF. CDR3 DNA sequence: TGTGCCAGCAGCTTAGGGACAGGGGGCTCTAAACGAGAGACCCAGTACTTC.

This chain uses TRBV5-1 with TRBJ1-1; TRBD1 aligns across 7 bases. V dropped 4 bases and J dropped 6; count of bases not matched to a gene: 15. The V gene's germline CDR1 is SGHRS and CDR2 YFSETQ. The CDR3 spans 16 residues. The CDR3 loop is CASSRTGTATGAEAFF. Written as DNA, the CDR3 is TGCGCCAGCAGCCGAACCGGGACAGCCACAGGGGCTGAAGCTTTCTTT.

A word on this clone: The sample contains more than one DNA sequence encoding this CDR3. J is TRBJ2-7 and V is TRBV7-3, with D tentatively TRBD1 (7 bases). The CDR3 runs 12 residues. V lost 5 bases and J 7 bases, leaving 12 bases between the germline ends. Per the germline V gene, CDR1 is SGHTA and CDR2 is FQGTGA. CDR3 in DNA: TGTGCCAGCAGCCCCCCAGGGGGGGAGCAGTACTTC. Protein sequence: CASSPPGGEQYF.

V gene TRBV4-1 combines with J gene TRBJ2-5; possible D gene TRBD2, 7 bases. Trimming removed 4 bases at V and 5 bases at J, with 17 bases between. Germline assignment: CDR1 MGHRA and CDR2 YSYEKL. The CDR3 sequence is 15 residues long. The CDR3 reads CASSRTRGGGETQYF. The CDR3 region has the DNA TGCGCCAGCAGCCGCACGAGGGGAGGGGGGGAGACCCAGTACTTC.

The chain joins TRBV27 to TRBJ2-1; 12 bases map to TRBD2. CDR3 size: 16 residues. Germline loops: CDR1 MNHEY, CDR2 SMNVEV (reference sequence). V trimming: 5 bases; J trimming: 4 bases; junction bases outside the gene matches: 6. The CDR3 DNA reads as TGTGCCAGCAGTATCCGGACTAGCGGGGCATACAATGAGCAGTTCTTC. Its translation: CASSIRTSGAYNEQFF.

To note about this clone: In the same sample, other DNA sequences code for this CDR3. The J gene is TRBJ2-2, the V gene TRBV5-1, with no clear D. V lost 0 bases and J 0 bases, leaving 6 bases between the germline ends. CDR3 length: 15 amino acids. The germline gives CDR1 SGHRS, CDR2 YFSETQ. The CDR3: CASSLAAANTGELFF. CDR3 in DNA: TGCGCCAGCAGCTTGGCCGCGGCGAACACCGGGGAGCTGTTTTTT.

The CDR3 sequence: CASTVGDHDEQYF. The CDR3, as DNA: TGTGCCAGCACCGTGGGGGACCACGACGAGCAGTACTTC. This chain connects TRBV21-1 to TRBJ2-7. TRBV21-1 represents a pseudogene. The CDR3 covers 13 residues.

The J gene is TRBJ2-5, the V gene TRBV18; unclear D gene. The CDR3 is 15 residues long. Germline assignment: CDR1 KGHSH and CDR2 LQKENI. With 3 bases removed from V and 4 bases from J, the gap between germline ends came to 15 bases. In DNA form, the CDR3 reads TGTGCCAGCTCACCCCAGGCAGCAATCAGAGAGACCCAGTACTTC. Amino acids: CASSPQAAIRETQYF.

The chain employs TRBV5-1 and TRBJ1-2; tentative D call: TRBD1 (6 bases). V was clipped by 4 bases and J by 4 bases, with 14 bases between them. The length of the CDR3 is 14 residues. The germline V gene has CDR1 SGHRS and CDR2 YFSETQ. The CDR3 DNA reads as TGCGCCAGCAGCCTGGGCCGGGGGGCCTATGGCTACACCTTC. Protein product: CASSLGRGAYGYTF.

The table lists this clone with a count of one. The chain links TRBV5-1 to TRBJ2-5; no clear D gene. The CDR3 is 14 residues long. The V end was cut by 3 bases, the J end by 2 bases, with 11 bases between. Looked up from germline, CDR1 is SGHRS and CDR2 is YFSETQ. The CDR3 DNA follows: TGCGCCAGCAGCTCAAAGGCCACACAAGAGACCCAGTACTTC. Its translation is CASSSKATQETQYF.

CDR3: CASSLRGPGVTGELFF. The CDR3 nucleotides are TGTGCCAGCAGCTTACGGGGGCCAGGGGTCACCGGGGAGCTGTTTTTT. The V call is TRBV7-9, the J call TRBJ2-2; perhaps D is TRBD1 or TRBD2 (6 bases each). This CDR3 region has 16 residues. Germline V gene sequence: CDR1 SEHNR, CDR2 FQNEAQ (reference sequence). Trimming took 2 bases from V and 4 from J, leaving 14 bases between them.